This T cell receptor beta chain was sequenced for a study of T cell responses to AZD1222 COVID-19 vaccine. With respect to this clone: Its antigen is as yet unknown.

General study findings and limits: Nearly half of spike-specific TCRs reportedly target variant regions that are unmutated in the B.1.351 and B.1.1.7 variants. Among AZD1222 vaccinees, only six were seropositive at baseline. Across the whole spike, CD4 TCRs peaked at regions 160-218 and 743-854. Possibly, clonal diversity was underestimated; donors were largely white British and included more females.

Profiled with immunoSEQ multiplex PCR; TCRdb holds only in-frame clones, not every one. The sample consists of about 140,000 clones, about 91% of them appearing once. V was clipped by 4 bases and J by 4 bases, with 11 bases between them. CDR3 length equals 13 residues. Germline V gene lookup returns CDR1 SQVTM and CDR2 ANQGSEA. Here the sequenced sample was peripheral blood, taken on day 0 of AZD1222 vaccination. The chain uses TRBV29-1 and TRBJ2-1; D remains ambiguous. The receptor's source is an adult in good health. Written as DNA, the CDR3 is TGCAGCGTTGCCCAGAACGATTACAATGAGCAGTTCTTC. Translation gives CSVAQNDYNEQFF.